This T cell receptor (beta chain) was documented in a study of blood T cell repertoires in COVID-19. For the study at large: The cDNA or gDNA used as material had been derived from T cells, B-cell-depleted T cells, or PBMCs.

Libraries were prepared by immunoSEQ multiplex PCR; TCRdb keeps only in-frame clonotypes and omits some of them. In the table there are about 240,000 clones, more than 70% of which are singletons. Germline V gene lookup returns CDR1 SGHRS and CDR2 YFSETQ. The CDR3 extends over 15 amino acids. Trimming pared 6 bases from V and 5 bases from J, leaving 17 bases between. In its sample, this clone was seen once. The clonotype originates from a woman aged 40 to 50 who had recovered from COVID-19. The genes are TRBV5-1 and TRBJ1-4, with D unclear. The sequencing sample was made of peripheral blood. The CDR3 loop reads CASTSGGSINEKLFF. CDR3 coding DNA: TGCGCCAGCACCTCCGGCGGCAGTATCAATGAAAAACTGTTTTTT.